The 6 T cell receptor beta chains reported below all come from one sample, sequenced in a study of T-cell reconstitution after alpha-beta-depleted transplantation in children. For TCRbeta, the library was prepared with unique molecular identifiers. TCRdb reprocessed the PCR reads via MiXCR and lists one record per CDR3 protein. The repertoire holds about 290,000 distinct CDR3 sequences, with roughly a tenth as singletons. The sample consisted of PBMCs, taken before TCRalphabeta/CD19-depleted stem cell transplant. The receptor set was obtained from a boy under two years old with acute myeloid leukemia, due to receive a stem cell transplant.

This clonotype was counted ten times or more. The rearrangement links TRBV28 to TRBJ1-5; D gene unclear. This CDR3 is built from 18 residues. Germline V gives CDR1 MDHEN, CDR2 SYDVKM. V gave up 1 base and J gave up 0 bases, with 16 bases separating them. The CDR3 spells CASSLFYFGPYSNQPQHF. In nucleotides, the CDR3 is TGTGCCAGCAGTTTATTTTATTTCGGGCCCTATAGCAATCAGCCCCAGCATTTT.

This clonotype has at least ten counts. The chain carries TRBV11-2 and TRBJ2-3, with D possibly matching TRBD1 (5 bases). V was cut by 1 base and J by 0 bases, with 11 bases left in between. Germline V gene sequence: CDR1 SGHAT, CDR2 FQNNGV. The CDR3 spans 16 residues. In nucleotides, the CDR3 is TGTGCCAGCAGCTTAGGAGAAGGACATAGCACAGATACGCAGTATTTT. Translation: CASSLGEGHSTDTQYF.

As to this clonotype: A much larger clonotype is one base distant, so this may be a read error. The V and J genes are TRBV3-1 and TRBJ2-5, with TRBD2 matching 10 bases. This CDR3 has 18 residues. The germline V gene encodes CDR1 LGHDT and CDR2 YNNKEL (reference sequence). The CDR3, as DNA: TGTGCCTGCAGCCAAGATGGGCCCGAACTAGCGGGGAGGGAGACCCAGTACTTC. Amino acids: CACSQDGPELAGRETQYF.

This clonotype was recorded many times. V is TRBV5-1 and J is TRBJ2-3; D gene uncertain. CDR1 SGHRS and CDR2 YFSETQ come from the germline V gene. The V end was cut by 0 bases, the J end by 2 bases, with 10 bases between. This CDR3 comprises 15 residues. This CDR3 is CASSLGRTATDTQYF. The CDR3 nucleotides read TGCGCCAGCAGCTTGGGTAGGACCGCCACAGATACGCAGTATTTT.

The rearrangement links TRBV30 to TRBJ2-3, with TRBD1 matching over 8 bases. Trimming removed 0 bases from V and 0 bases from J; junction bases left unmatched: 5. CDR1 and CDR2 from the germline V gene are GTSNPN and SVGIG (reference sequence). The CDR3 is made up of 16 amino acids. CDR3 nucleotide sequence: TGTGCCTGGAGTGTACTGGACAGGGCTAGCACAGATACGCAGTATTTT. The encoded protein is CAWSVLDRASTDTQYF.

There are many counts of this clonotype. The chain is built from TRBV28 and TRBJ2-7; D not certain. V was pared by 7 bases and J by 5 bases, with 15 bases between. CDR1 and CDR2 (germline): MDHEN, SYDVKM. The CDR3 spans 13 residues. CDR3 region: CASNSPPSDEQYF. The CDR3 DNA follows: TGTGCCAGCAACAGCCCCCCCAGCGACGAGCAGTACTTC.